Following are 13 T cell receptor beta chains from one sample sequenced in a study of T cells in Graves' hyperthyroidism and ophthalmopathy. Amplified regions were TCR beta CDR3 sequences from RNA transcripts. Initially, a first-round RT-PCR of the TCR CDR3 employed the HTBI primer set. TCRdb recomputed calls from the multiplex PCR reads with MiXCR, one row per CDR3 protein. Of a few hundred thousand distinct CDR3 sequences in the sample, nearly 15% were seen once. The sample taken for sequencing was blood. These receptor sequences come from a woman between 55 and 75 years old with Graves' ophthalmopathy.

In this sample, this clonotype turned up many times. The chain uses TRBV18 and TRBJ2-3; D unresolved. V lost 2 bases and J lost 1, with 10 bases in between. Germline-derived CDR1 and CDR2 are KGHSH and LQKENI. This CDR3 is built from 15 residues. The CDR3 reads CASSPGGFGTDTQYF. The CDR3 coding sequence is TGTGCCAGCTCACCAGGTGGGTTCGGCACAGATACGCAGTATTTT.

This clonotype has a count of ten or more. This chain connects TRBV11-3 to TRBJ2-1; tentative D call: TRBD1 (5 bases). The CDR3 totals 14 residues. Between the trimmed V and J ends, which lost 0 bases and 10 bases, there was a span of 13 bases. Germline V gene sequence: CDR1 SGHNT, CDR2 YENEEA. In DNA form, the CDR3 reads TGTGCCAGCAGCTTAGAGGACAAATGGGGAGAGCAGTTCTTC. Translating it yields CASSLEDKWGEQFF.

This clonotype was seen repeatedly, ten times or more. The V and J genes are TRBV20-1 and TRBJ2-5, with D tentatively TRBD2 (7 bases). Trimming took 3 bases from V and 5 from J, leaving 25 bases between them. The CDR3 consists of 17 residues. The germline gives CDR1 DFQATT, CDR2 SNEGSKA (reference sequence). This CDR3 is CSASSFTRTRRGETQYF. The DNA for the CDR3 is TGCAGTGCTAGTAGTTTCACGAGGACTAGGAGGGGGGAGACCCAGTACTTC.

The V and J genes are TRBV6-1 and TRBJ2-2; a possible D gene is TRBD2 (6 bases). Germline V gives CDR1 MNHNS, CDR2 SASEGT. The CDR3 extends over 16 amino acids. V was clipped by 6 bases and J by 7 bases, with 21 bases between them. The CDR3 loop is CASSPQGGILGGELFF. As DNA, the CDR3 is TGTGCCAGCAGCCCTCAGGGCGGGATCCTGGGCGGGGAGCTGTTTTTT.

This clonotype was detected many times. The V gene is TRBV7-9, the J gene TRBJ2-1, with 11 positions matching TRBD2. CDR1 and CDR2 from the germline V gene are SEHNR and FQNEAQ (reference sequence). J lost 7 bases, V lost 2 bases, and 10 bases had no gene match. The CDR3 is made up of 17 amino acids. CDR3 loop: CASSLKGGASGGNEQFF. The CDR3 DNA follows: TGTGCCAGCAGCTTAAAAGGTGGGGCTAGCGGGGGGAATGAGCAGTTCTTC.

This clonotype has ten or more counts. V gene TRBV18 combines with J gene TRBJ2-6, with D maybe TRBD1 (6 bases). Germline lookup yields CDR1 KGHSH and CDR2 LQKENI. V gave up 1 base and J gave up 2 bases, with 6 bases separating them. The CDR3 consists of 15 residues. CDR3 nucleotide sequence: TGTGCCAGCTCACCACAGGGGGCTGGGGCCAACGTCCTGACTTTC. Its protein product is CASSPQGAGANVLTF. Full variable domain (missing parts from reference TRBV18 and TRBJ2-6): NAGVMQNPRHLVRRRGQEARLRCSPMKGHSHVYWYRQLPEEGLKFMVYLQKENIIDESGMPKERFSAEFPKEGPSILRIQQVVRGDSAAYFCASSPQGAGANVLTFGAGSRLTVL.

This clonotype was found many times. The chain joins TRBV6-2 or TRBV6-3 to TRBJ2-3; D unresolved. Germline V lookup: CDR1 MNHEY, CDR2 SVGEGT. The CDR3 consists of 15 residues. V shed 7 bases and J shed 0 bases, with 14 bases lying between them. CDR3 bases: TGTGCCAGCACGCCCGACACCGCTAGCACAGATACGCAGTATTTT. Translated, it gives CASTPDTASTDTQYF.

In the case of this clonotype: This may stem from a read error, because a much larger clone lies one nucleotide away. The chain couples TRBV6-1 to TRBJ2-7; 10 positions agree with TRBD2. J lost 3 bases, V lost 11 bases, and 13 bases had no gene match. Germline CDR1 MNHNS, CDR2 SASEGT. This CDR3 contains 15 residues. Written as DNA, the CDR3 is TGTGCCGCCTTCGGGTTAGCGGGAGGAGGCTACGAGCAGTACTTC. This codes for CAAFGLAGGGYEQYF.

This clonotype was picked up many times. CDR3 coding DNA: TGTGCCAGCAGATCTCAGGGGATCAATGAGCAGTTCTTC. This encodes CASRSQGINEQFF. The rearrangement links TRBV28 to TRBJ2-1; tentative D call: TRBD1 (6 bases). V was shortened by 6 bases and J by 6 bases, with 12 bases between the two germline ends. Per the germline V gene, CDR1 is MDHEN and CDR2 is SYDVKM. This CDR3 has 13 amino acids.

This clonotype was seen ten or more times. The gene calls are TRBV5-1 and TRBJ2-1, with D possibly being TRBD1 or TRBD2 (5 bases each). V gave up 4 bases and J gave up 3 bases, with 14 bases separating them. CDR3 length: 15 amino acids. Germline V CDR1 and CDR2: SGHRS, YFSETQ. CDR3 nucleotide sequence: TGCGCCAGCAGCCTGGGGGAGACTGACTACAATGAGCAGTTCTTC. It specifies CASSLGETDYNEQFF. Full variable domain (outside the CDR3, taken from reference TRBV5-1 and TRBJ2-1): KAGVTQTPRYLIKTRGQQVTLSCSPISGHRSVSWYQQTPGQGLQFLFEYFSETQRNKGNFPGRFSGRQFSNSRSEMNVSTLELGDSALYLCASSLGETDYNEQFFGPGTRLTVL.

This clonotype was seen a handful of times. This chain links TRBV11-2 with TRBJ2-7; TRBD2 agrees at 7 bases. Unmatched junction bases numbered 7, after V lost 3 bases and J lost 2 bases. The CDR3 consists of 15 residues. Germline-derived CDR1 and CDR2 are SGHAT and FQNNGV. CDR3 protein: CASSFVGGRTYEQYF. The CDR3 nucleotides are TGTGCCAGCAGCTTTGTGGGAGGGAGGACCTACGAGCAGTACTTC. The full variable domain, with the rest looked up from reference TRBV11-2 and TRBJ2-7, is EAGVAQSPRYKIIEKRQSVAFWCNPISGHATLYWYQQILGQGPKLLIQFQNNGVVDDSQLPKDRFSAERLKGVDSTLKIQPAKLEDSAVYLCASSFVGGRTYEQYFGPGTRLTVT.

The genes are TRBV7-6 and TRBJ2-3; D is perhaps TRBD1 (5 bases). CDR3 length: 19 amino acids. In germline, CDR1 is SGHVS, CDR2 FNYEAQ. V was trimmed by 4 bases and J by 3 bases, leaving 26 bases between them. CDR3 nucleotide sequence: TGTGCCAGCAGCTCACTTGGCCTTGGCGAGCAGGGCCTGACAGATACGCAGTATTTT. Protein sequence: CASSSLGLGEQGLTDTQYF. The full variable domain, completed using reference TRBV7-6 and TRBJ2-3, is GAGVSQSPRYKVTKRGQDVALRCDPISGHVSLYWYRQALGQGPEFLTYFNYEAQQDKSGLPNDRFSAERPEGSISTLTIQRTEQRDSAMYRCASSSLGLGEQGLTDTQYFGPGTRLTVL.

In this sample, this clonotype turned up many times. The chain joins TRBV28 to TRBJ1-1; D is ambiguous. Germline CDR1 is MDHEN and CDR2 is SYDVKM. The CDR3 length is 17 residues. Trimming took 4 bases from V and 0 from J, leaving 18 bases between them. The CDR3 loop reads CASSSEGAGRMNTEAFF. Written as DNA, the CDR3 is TGTGCCAGCAGTTCCGAGGGAGCAGGTCGTATGAACACTGAAGCTTTCTTT.